This TCR beta chain is drawn from a study of blood T cell repertoires in COVID-19 (dated by TCRdb to the early 2020s). The study in broad terms: Samples from collaborators originated in the United States, Italy and Spain and spanned both the acute and convalescent phases of COVID-19. Deeply sampled blood TCRbeta repertoires from subjects exposed to, actively infected with, or recovered from COVID-19 were included in the dataset. The samples were drawn from two sources: the first 160 participants of the ongoing ImmuneRACE study, and 1,200 or so subjects contributed by 6 global collaborators. The material from the prospective study consisted of cDNA or gDNA derived from T cells, B-cell-depleted T cells, or PBMCs. The repertoires were released in a freely available public database intended as a resource for research on the immune response to SARS-CoV-2. The sample metadata nearly always contained a de-identified subject ID, COVID-19 status, age in years and sex. Where available, HLA class I and class II types were taken from metadata supplied by the sample provider and were not determined by assay-based typing. The paper's findings and limits, for the study overall: How much clinical and demographic metadata was included differed by source and by participant, and the metadata was provided uncurated.

TCRbeta CDR3 regions were amplified from genomic DNA by means of the immunoSEQ Assay, a bias-controlled multiplex PCR. The original methods were these. Within the assay, amplification of reference gene primers was used to estimate how many nucleated cells each sample contained. To quantify the absolute abundance of each unique TCRbeta CDR3 rearrangement, sequence reads were collapsed and filtered. For each sample, productive Simpson clonality was calculated by taking the square root of Simpson's diversity index across productive rearrangements. This is the immuneACCESS table as TCRdb keeps it, with only in-frame sequences that have V and J called. A part of the clones is gone; compared with another copy, unresolved V genes explain less than half, and the rest is unexplained. That table supplies the V and J calls and clone size; D and trimming were determined from the DNA. The sample records 100,000 to 120,000 clones, roughly 80% of which are singletons. The ten top clones hold about 16% of the sample.

This clone was seen only once. The specificity of this receptor is unknown. No much larger clone is present one base from it, and per-base qualities are unavailable. Collaborating institutions collected whole blood in K2EDTA tubes following their own protocols. For TCRbeta analysis, collaborator samples were shipped as frozen whole blood, as isolated PBMCs, or as DNA extracted from either sample type. The CDR3 runs 14 amino acids, cysteine and phenylalanine included. The sequence is cut down to CDR3 DNA, 42 bases in frame from base 1. According to the germline V gene (reference sequence), CDR1 reads GTSNPN and CDR2 reads SVGIG. Trimming at the junction amounts to 4 bases on V and 4 bases on J, and the germline ends lie 16 bases apart.

The sequence came from a woman over 75 with acute or convalescent COVID-19. The V and J segments used are TRBV30 and TRBJ1-1; a tentative D match to TRBD1 spans 6 bases. The sample consisted of peripheral blood. The CDR3 loop reads CAWTVYRAGTEAFF. The DNA sequence is as follows: TGTGCCTGGACCGTTTACAGGGCTGGCACTGAAGCTTTCTTT. The variable domain in full, with residues beyond the CDR3 obtained from the reference TRBV30 and TRBJ1-1 genes, is SQTIHQWPATLVQPVGSPLSLECTVEGTSNPNLYWYRQAAGRGLQLLFYSVGIGQISSEVPQNLSASRPQDRQFILSSKKLLLSDSGFYLCAWTVYRAGTEAFFGQGTRLTVV.